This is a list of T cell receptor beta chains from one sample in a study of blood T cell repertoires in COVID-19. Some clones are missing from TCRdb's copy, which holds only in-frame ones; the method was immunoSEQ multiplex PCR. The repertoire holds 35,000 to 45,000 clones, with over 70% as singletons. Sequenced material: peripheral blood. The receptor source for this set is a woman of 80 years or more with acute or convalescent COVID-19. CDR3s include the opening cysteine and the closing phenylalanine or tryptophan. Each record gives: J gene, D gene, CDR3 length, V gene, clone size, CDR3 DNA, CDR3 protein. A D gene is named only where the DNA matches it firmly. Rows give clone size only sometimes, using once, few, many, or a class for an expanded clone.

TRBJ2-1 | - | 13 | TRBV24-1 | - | TGTGCCACCAGTGACTCCTCTAGGAATGAGCAGTTCTTC | CATSDSSRNEQFF
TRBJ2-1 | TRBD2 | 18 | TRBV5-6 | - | TGTGCCAGCAGCTTGGTCGGACTAGCGGGGGGGTCCTACAATGAGCAGTTCTTC | CASSLVGLAGGSYNEQFF
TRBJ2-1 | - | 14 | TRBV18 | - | TGTGCCAGCTCAGAACGGGAGATGTCGGATGAGCAGTTCTTC | CASSEREMSDEQFF
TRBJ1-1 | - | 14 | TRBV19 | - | TGTGCCAGTAGTAGGGGGGGCGTCGGCACTGAAGCTTTCTTT | CASSRGGVGTEAFF
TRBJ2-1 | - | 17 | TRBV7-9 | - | TGTGCCAGCAGCCCCCATATCCGGCTAGCGCCCAACAATGAGCAGTTCTTC | CASSPHIRLAPNNEQFF
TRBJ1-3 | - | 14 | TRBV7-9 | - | TGTGCCAGCAGCTTATCCAGGGGTGGAAACACCATATATTTT | CASSLSRGGNTIYF
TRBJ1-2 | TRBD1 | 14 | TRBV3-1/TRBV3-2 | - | TGTGCCAGCAGCCGGGACAGGGGGAATTATGGCTACACCTTC | CASSRDRGNYGYTF
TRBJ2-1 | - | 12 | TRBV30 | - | TGTGCCTGGAGTGTACAGGGCCATGAGCAGTTCTTC | CAWSVQGHEQFF
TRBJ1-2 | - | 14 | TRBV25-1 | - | TGTGCCAGCAGTAAAGGGACAAAGGACTATGGCTACACCTTC | CASSKGTKDYGYTF
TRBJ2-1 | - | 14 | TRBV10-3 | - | TGTGCCATCAGTGAGCTGAGCTCCTACAATGAGCAGTTCTTC | CAISELSSYNEQFF
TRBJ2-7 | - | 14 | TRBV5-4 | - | TGTGCCAGCAGCTTGGGGACATCTACCTACGAGCAGTACTTC | CASSLGTSTYEQYF
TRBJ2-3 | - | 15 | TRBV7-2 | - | TGTGCCAGCAGCTCTCGGAGGCCCAGCACAGATACGCAGTATTTT | CASSSRRPSTDTQYF
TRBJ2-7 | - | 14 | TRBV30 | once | TGTGCCTGGAGTGGCCAGGGCGGAAGGTTCGAGCAGTACTTC | CAWSGQGGRFEQYF
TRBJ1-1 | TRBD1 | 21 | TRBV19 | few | TGTGCCAGTAGTATACGGGACAGAGGCTCCTGGGAGTCGTACATGAACACTGAAGCTTTCTTT | CASSIRDRGSWESYMNTEAFF
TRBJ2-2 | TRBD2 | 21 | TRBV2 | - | TGTGCCAGCAGTGTGCCTCCTCGGACTAGCGGGAGGCTTGGAGTCACCGGGGAGCTGTTTTTT | CASSVPPRTSGRLGVTGELFF
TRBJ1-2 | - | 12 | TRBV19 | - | TGTGCCAGTAGTATGGCGGGGTATGGCTACACCTTC | CASSMAGYGYTF
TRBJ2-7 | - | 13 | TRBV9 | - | TGTGCCAGCAGCGTAGCTCAACGGGACGAGCAGTACTTC | CASSVAQRDEQYF